One T cell receptor (beta chain) is described in this entry. No antigen is known for it. Each sorted subset replicate got 200 ng genomic DNA, 25,000 to 30,000 genomes. In the authors' methods: Filtering differed since immunoSEQ provided only junctions, with no quality scores. Assay: immunoSEQ multiplex PCR; the TCRdb copy retains only in-frame clones and omits some. V and J calls and clone size come straight from that table; D and trimming were deduced from the DNA. This sample has about 2.2 million clones, with about 94% found just once. This entry is derived from a study of shared clonotypes between healthy human individuals. Study-level points and caveats: Non-shared clonotypes had lower generation probabilities than clonotypes shared by all four sorted-subset donors.

Naive CD8 cells comprised CD45RO-negative, CCR7-positively selected cells, excluding terminally differentiated effector memory CD45RA+ cells. The study drew all its donors from Caucasian adults living in Nashville, Tennessee. This CDR3 is built from 15 residues. CDR1 is SQVTM, CDR2 ANQGSEA, per germline. The V and J ends lost 3 bases and 3 bases respectively, with 17 bases between them. The sequenced material came from naive CD8+ T cells from PBMCs. The gene calls are TRBV29-1 and TRBJ1-2; tentatively, D is TRBD1 (6 bases). The sequence derives from a man between 18 and 35 years old in good health. Some clones in this sample may be carry-over from other donors' samples. CDR3 in DNA: TGCAGCGTTGAGAGGGGGACAACTATCCACTATGGCTACACCTTC. It specifies CSVERGTTIHYGYTF.